This TCR beta chain was obtained from a study of CD8 T cells in ankylosing spondylitis. This clonotype has a count of ten or more. Its antigen is still unknown. Construction of TCR beta libraries was performed using quantitative 5'-RACE with molecular barcodes. TCRdb called the 5' RACE reads again in MiXCR, with one record for every CDR3 protein. The table lists about 340,000 distinct CDR3 sequences, about 14% of them singletons. Study conclusions and caveats: Both synovial fluid and blood in reactive arthritis had previously been reported to carry some motif variants. Disease-associated clones were CD8+ and fairly uncommon in peripheral blood. As reported, disease-linked clones showed significant enrichment in matched ankylosing spondylitis synovial fluid.

The CDR3 length is 13 residues. V lost 7 bases, J lost 9 bases, and 8 bases stayed unmatched. This sequence was found in a male donor with ankylosing spondylitis or in good health (not recorded which). This chain uses TRBV12-3 or TRBV12-4 with TRBJ2-1; 8 positions match TRBD2. The sample comprised blood, either unsorted or a sorted T cell fraction (not recorded which). The CDR3 coding sequence is TGTGCCAGCATCCTCGGGGGGGCCTCTGAGCAGTTCTTC. Amino acids: CASILGGASEQFF.